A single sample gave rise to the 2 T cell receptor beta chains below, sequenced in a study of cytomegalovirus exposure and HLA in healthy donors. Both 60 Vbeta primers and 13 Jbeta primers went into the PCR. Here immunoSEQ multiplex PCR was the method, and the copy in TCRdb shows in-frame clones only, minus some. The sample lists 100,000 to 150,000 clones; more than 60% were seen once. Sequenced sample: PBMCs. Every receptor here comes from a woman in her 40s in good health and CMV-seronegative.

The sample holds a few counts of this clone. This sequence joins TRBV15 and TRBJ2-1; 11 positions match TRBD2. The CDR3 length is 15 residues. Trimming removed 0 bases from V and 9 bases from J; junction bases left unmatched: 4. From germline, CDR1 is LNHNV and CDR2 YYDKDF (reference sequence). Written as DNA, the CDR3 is TGTGCCACCAGCAGAGATAGCGGGAGGGCTGTTGAGCAGTTCTTC. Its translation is CATSRDSGRAVEQFF. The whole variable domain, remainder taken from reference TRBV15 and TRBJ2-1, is DAMVIQNPRYQVTQFGKPVTLSCSQTLNHNVMYWYQQKSSQAPKLLFHYYDKDFNNEADTPDNFQSRRPNTSFCFLDIRSPGLGDTAMYLCATSRDSGRAVEQFFGPGTRLTVL.

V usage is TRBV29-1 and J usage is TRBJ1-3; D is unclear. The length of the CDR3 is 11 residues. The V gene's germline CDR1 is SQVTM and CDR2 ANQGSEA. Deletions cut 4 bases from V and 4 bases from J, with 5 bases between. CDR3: CSVATGNTIYF. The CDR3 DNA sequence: TGCAGCGTTGCTACGGGAAACACCATATATTTT. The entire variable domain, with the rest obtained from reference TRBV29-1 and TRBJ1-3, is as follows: SAVISQKPSRDICQRGTSLTIQCQVDSQVTMMFWYRQQPGQSLTLIATANQGSEATYESGFVIDKFPISRPNLTFSTLTVSNMSPEDSSIYLCSVATGNTIYFGEGSWLTVV.